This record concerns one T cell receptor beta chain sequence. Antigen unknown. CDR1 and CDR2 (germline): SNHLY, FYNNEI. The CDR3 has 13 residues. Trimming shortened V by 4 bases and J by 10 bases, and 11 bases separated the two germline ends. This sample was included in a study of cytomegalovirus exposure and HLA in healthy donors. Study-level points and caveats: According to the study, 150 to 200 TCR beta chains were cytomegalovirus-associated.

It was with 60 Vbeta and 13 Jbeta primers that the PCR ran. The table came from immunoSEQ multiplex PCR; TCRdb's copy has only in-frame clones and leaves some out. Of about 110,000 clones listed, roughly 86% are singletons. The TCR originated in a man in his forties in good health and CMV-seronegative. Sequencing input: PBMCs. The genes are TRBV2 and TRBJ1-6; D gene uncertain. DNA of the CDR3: TGTGCCAGCAGTGTTGAGGTTGGATCACCCCTCCACTTT. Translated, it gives CASSVEVGSPLHF.